Listed here is a single T cell receptor beta chain. Unmatched junction bases numbered 15, after V lost 7 bases and J lost 7 bases. The germline V gene has CDR1 MNHNY and CDR2 SVGAGI (reference sequence). The CDR3 extends over 16 amino acids. Sample treatment: oral pan-JAK inhibitor, 5-10 mg twice daily. This sample was taken from a study of CD8+ T cells in alopecia areata. In the study overall: Tofacitinib ran for 6 to 18 months before 6 months off drug.

RNA extraction was followed by reverse transcription into cDNA, which acted as the sequencing template. Clones were sequenced by immunoSEQ multiplex PCR, and TCRdb holds only the in-frame ones, with some missing. The data show about 220,000 clones, around 57% seen once. This chain links TRBV6-6 with TRBJ1-2; 10 nucleotides match TRBD1. Sequences were derived from CD4+ T cells sorted from blood, sampled at week 4, from a patient treated with tofacitinib. This TCR was recovered from a human donor with alopecia areata. This chain's CDR3 is CASNPRVGTGVSGYTF. The CDR3 DNA is TGTGCCAGCAACCCCCGCGTGGGGACAGGGGTTAGTGGCTACACCTTC.